The present T cell receptor (beta chain) was sequenced within a study of T-cell memory formation after mild COVID-19. Looking at the study overall: TCR clustering was largely donor specific. Whole-study findings and limits: From day 15 to 85, contracting clones were balanced between CD4 and CD8, whereas later expanders leaned toward CD4+. CM and EM subsets held most contracting CD4+ clones; EMRA held CD8+ ones. The study detected some responding clones in pre-infection memory, suggesting cross-reactive memory joined.

Each CDR3 protein is one row after TCRdb ran MiXCR on the 5' RACE reads. The sample includes about 400,000 distinct CDR3 sequences, 20% to 25% seen only once; the top ten take about 8.7%. Trimming removed 4 bases from V and 3 bases from J, with 19 bases in between. The CDR3 is 16 residues long. Germline CDR1 SGHVS, CDR2 FQNEAQ. Of note for this clonotype: The antigen remains unidentified.

Sample: PBMCs or a T cell subset sorted from them (not recorded which). The clonotype was recovered from an adult woman who had mild COVID-19 (a few samples of this study predate the infection). Cell type and time point are not known. This chain links TRBV7-8 with TRBJ2-7; D is perhaps TRBD1 (6 bases). The CDR3 loop is CASSSRYGRGGYEQYF. The CDR3 DNA sequence: TGTGCCAGCAGCTCAAGATACGGCAGAGGGGGCTACGAGCAGTACTTC. Full variable domain (outside the CDR3, taken from reference TRBV7-8 and TRBJ2-7): GAGVSQSPRYKVAKRGQDVALRCDPISGHVSLFWYQQALGQGPEFLTYFQNEAQLDKSGLPSDRFFAERPEGSVSTLKIQRTQQEDSAVYLCASSSRYGRGGYEQYFGPGTRLTVT.